These T cell receptor beta chains were read from a single sample in a study of blood T cells in healthy people across ages. Via MiXCR, TCRdb re-called the 5' RACE reads, giving one row per CDR3 protein. The sample includes 650,000 to 700,000 distinct CDR3 sequences, roughly 32% of them seen just once. The sequenced material came from blood. These receptors originate from a woman older than 75 in good health. Each CDR3 is given with its conserved first and last residue. A D gene is named only where the DNA matches it firmly. Only some rows state a clone size, as once, few, many or a class for expanded clones.

>few|TRBJ1-1|TRBD1|TRBV5-1
TGCGCCAGCAGCTTGGGCGGGACAGGGGCGGCTGAAGCTTTCTTT
CASSLGGTGAAEAFF
>NA|TRBJ1-2|NA|TRBV7-2
TGTGCCAGCAGTTTGCAGATCGCCTATGGCTACACCTTC
CASSLQIAYGYTF
>NA|TRBJ2-2|TRBD2|TRBV6-1
TGTGCCAGCAGCCTAGGGCTGACTAGCGGCCCCACCGGGGAGCTGTTTTTT
CASSLGLTSGPTGELFF
>many|TRBJ2-6|TRBD1|TRBV4-2
TGTGCCAGCAGCCAATTTACAGGGGGCTCCTTTAGGGCCAACGTCCTGACTTTC
CASSQFTGGSFRANVLTF
>few|TRBJ1-5|TRBD1|TRBV20-1
TGCAGTGCTAGAGATATGACAGGGATTAGCAATCAGCCCCAGCATTTT
CSARDMTGISNQPQHF
>many|TRBJ2-1|TRBD1|TRBV24-1
TGTGCCACCAGTGATTTTAGGGTAGGGACAGGGGTCAACAATGAGCAGTTCTTC
CATSDFRVGTGVNNEQFF
>NA|TRBJ2-4|NA|TRBV7-9
TGTGCCAGCAGCTTAGCCGGCCAGGCCTCCCTTGAGTACTTC
CASSLAGQASLEYF
>NA|TRBJ1-1|NA|TRBV6-1
TGTGCCAGCAGTGAAGTGGGCGGCCGCACCGCTGAAGCTTTCTTT
CASSEVGGRTAEAFF
>NA|TRBJ1-1|NA|TRBV7-3
TGTGCCAGCAGTAGCCGCAGGGAGTCCACTGAAGCTTTCTTT
CASSSRRESTEAFF
>NA|TRBJ1-5|NA|TRBV7-2
TGTGCCAGCAGTCTCACAGGGTCGGGTCAGGGTCAGCCCCAGCATTTT
CASSLTGSGQGQPQHF
>many|TRBJ2-1|NA|TRBV12-5
TGTGCTAGTGGTTTGTTTTCTCAGGTTCTACGAAGGAACAATGAGCAGTTCTTC
CASGLFSQVLRRNNEQFF
>NA|TRBJ1-6|TRBD1|TRBV7-9
TGTGCCAGCAGCTTCGGGACAGGGTCCTCACCCCTCCACTTT
CASSFGTGSSPLHF
>NA|TRBJ1-1|TRBD1|TRBV5-4
TGTGCCAGCAGCTCGCGGGACAGGGGGCCGACTGAAGCTTTCTTT
CASSSRDRGPTEAFF
>NA|TRBJ2-6|TRBD1|TRBV24-1
TGTGCCACCAGTGATACAGGGGTTCTGGGGGCCAACGTCCTGACTTTC
CATSDTGVLGANVLTF
>NA|TRBJ2-7|NA|TRBV9
TGTGCCAGCGGCCCAACTAGCTCCAGCTCCTACGAGCAGTACTTC
CASGPTSSSSYEQYF
>few|TRBJ1-2|TRBD1|TRBV30
TGTGCCGGGACAGCGTTTAACTATGGCTACACCTTC
CAGTAFNYGYTF
>NA|TRBJ2-3|TRBD2|TRBV20-1
TGCAGTGTGGGAGGACTAGCGGGGGGGCCGAGCACAGATACGCAGTATTTT
CSVGGLAGGPSTDTQYF
>many|TRBJ2-3|TRBD2|TRBV20-1
TGCAGTGCTAGAGCAAGGTCCGGACTAGCGGGGGGCACAGATACGCAGTATTTT
CSARARSGLAGGTDTQYF
>NA|TRBJ2-7|TRBD2|TRBV6-1
TGTGCCAGCAGTGAACTAGCGGGGATGACCTACGAGCAGTACTTC
CASSELAGMTYEQYF
>NA|TRBJ2-5|TRBD2|TRBV20-1
TGCAGTGCTAGCGGGGGGGGTCAAGAGACCCAGTACTTC
CSASGGGQETQYF
>NA|TRBJ2-7|TRBD2|TRBV5-1
TGCGCCAGCAGCTTATTGGGGACTAGCGGGGGGAGGGGTGAGCAGTACTTC
CASSLLGTSGGRGEQYF
>NA|TRBJ2-1|TRBD2|TRBV5-1
TGCGCCAGCAGCTTGGCCCCTCTAGCGGGGGAGAATTATCCCCGGCTCTACAATGAGCAGTTCTTC
CASSLAPLAGENYPRLYNEQFF
>many|TRBJ2-3|TRBD2|TRBV7-9
TGTGCCAGCAGCCGTAGCGGGAACACAGATACGCAGTATTTT
CASSRSGNTDTQYF
>once|TRBJ2-5|NA|TRBV20-1
TGCAGTGCTAGAGATGGGGGGCCTCAAGAGACCCAGTACTTC
CSARDGGPQETQYF
>many|TRBJ2-3|NA|TRBV5-1
TGCGCCAGCAGCTTGGACGGGGTGGGGACAGATACGCAGTATTTT
CASSLDGVGTDTQYF
>few|TRBJ1-2|NA|TRBV2
TGTGCCGGCTCCCGGGATAACTATGGCTACACCTTC
CAGSRDNYGYTF
>NA|TRBJ2-3|NA|TRBV4-1
TGCGCCAGCAGCCAAGTACTAGCTTCCCCAGATACGCAGTATTTT
CASSQVLASPDTQYF
>NA|TRBJ2-1|NA|TRBV20-1
TGCAGTGCTAGAGAGAGTGGGTACGAGGGGCCGTACAATGAGCAGTTCTTC
CSARESGYEGPYNEQFF
>many|TRBJ2-7|NA|TRBV5-1
TGCGCCAGCAGCTCCCAGGGAGCGGGTCCCTACGAGCAGTACTTC
CASSSQGAGPYEQYF
>NA|TRBJ2-3|NA|TRBV12-3/TRBV12-4
TGTGCCAGCAGTTTAGGCGGTTTGAGCGCAGATACGCAATATTTT
CASSLGGLSADTQYF
>few|TRBJ1-6|NA|TRBV7-6
TGTGCCAGCAGCTCTCTTGCCGATAATTCACCCCTCCACTTT
CASSSLADNSPLHF
>NA|TRBJ1-4|TRBD1|TRBV20-1
TGCAGTGCCGAGGCCCAGGGACAGGGTCGTGAAAAACTGTTTTTT
CSAEAQGQGREKLFF
>many|TRBJ2-3|TRBD2|TRBV20-1
TGCAGTGCTAGTCCTAGCGGGGGGTATGAGGGCACAGATACGCAGTATTTT
CSASPSGGYEGTDTQYF
>NA|TRBJ1-2|NA|TRBV5-1
TGCGCCAGCAGGTCACAGGCGATAGCTAACTATGGCTACACCTTC
CASRSQAIANYGYTF
>many|TRBJ1-2|NA|TRBV6-1
TGTGCCAGCAGTGAAGCCAGTATGCCGGCTAACTATGGCTACACCTTC
CASSEASMPANYGYTF
>few|TRBJ2-6|NA|TRBV20-1
TGCAGTGCGGGGGACATCTCTGGGGCCAACGTCCTGACTTTC
CSAGDISGANVLTF
>many|TRBJ2-5|TRBD2|TRBV6-2/TRBV6-3
TGTGCCAGCAGCCGTTGGGGACTAGCGGACCCCCAAGAGACCCAGTACTTC
CASSRWGLADPQETQYF
>many|TRBJ1-5|TRBD1|TRBV28
TGTGCCAGCAGTGGGGCAGGGGGCACCCATCAGCCCCAGCATTTT
CASSGAGGTHQPQHF
>many|TRBJ2-3|TRBD2|TRBV24-1
TGTGCCACCAGTGATAGACTAGCCTCACCAGATACGCAGTATTTT
CATSDRLASPDTQYF
>many|TRBJ2-3|TRBD2|TRBV3-1
TGTGCCAGCAGCCTACAAGCGGGGGGACGAAGCACAGATACGCAGTATTTT
CASSLQAGGRSTDTQYF
>few|TRBJ2-7|TRBD1|TRBV5-1
TGCGCCAGCAGCTTGTTAGGGACAGGGAGCTCCTACGAGCAGTACTTC
CASSLLGTGSSYEQYF
>many|TRBJ1-2|NA|TRBV20-1
TGCAGTGCTGCCATTGAAAATGGCTACACCTTC
CSAAIENGYTF
>once|TRBJ1-2|NA|TRBV5-1
TGCGCCAGCAGCATTGGACTGGGGCAAGATGGCTACACCTTC
CASSIGLGQDGYTF
>many|TRBJ2-7|TRBD1|TRBV4-3
TGCGCCGGCAGCTTAGAGACAGGGAGCTCCTACGAGCAGTACTTC
CAGSLETGSSYEQYF
>NA|TRBJ2-2|NA|TRBV15
TGTGCCACCAGCAGGGAAGGGGGATCGAACACCGGGGAGCTGTTTTTT
CATSREGGSNTGELFF
>many|TRBJ2-7|NA|TRBV18
TGTGCCAGCTCACAGGGGCTTACCTACGAGCAGTACTTC
CASSQGLTYEQYF
>once|TRBJ2-4|NA|TRBV10-3
TGTGCCATCAGTGAGGGGAGCCAAACAGCCAAAAACATTCAGTACTTC
CAISEGSQTAKNIQYF
>NA|TRBJ2-7|NA|TRBV7-2
TGTGCCAGCAGCCTAGCCCCGCAGAGCTCCTACGAGCAGTACTTC
CASSLAPQSSYEQYF
>many|TRBJ2-7|NA|TRBV7-9
TGTGCCAGCAGCTTATTGGCTAGCTCCTACGAGCAGTACTTC
CASSLLASSYEQYF
>many|TRBJ2-7|TRBD2|TRBV6-5
TGTGCCAGCAGTCAGGGACTAGCGGGGGCGGGGGAGCAGTACTTC
CASSQGLAGAGEQYF
>NA|TRBJ2-3|NA|TRBV12-3/TRBV12-4
TGTGCCAGCAGTTTATCAGCGGGGACAGATACGGAGTATTTT
CASSLSAGTDTEYF
>many|TRBJ2-1|TRBD2|TRBV20-1
TGCAGTGCGATCAGCGGGGGGGCTGCGAATGAGCAGTTCTTC
CSAISGGAANEQFF
>many|TRBJ2-6|NA|TRBV18
TGTGCCAGCTCTCCAGACGGCTCTGGGGCCAACGTCCTGACTTTC
CASSPDGSGANVLTF
>many|TRBJ2-3|TRBD2|TRBV6-1
TGTGCCAGCCCCCGACTAGCGGGGGGCACAGATACGCAGTATTTT
CASPRLAGGTDTQYF
>few|TRBJ2-5|TRBD1|TRBV11-1
TGTGCCAGCAGTACGGACAGGGGAGTATTAGAGACCCAGTACTTC
CASSTDRGVLETQYF
>many|TRBJ1-2|NA|TRBV10-3
TGTGCCATCAGTGAATCAGGGGTCGGTGGCTACACCTTC
CAISESGVGGYTF
>many|TRBJ1-1|NA|TRBV29-1
TGCAGCGTTGGTAGCACTGAAGCTTTCTTT
CSVGSTEAFF
>few|TRBJ1-2|TRBD1|TRBV6-5
TGTGCCAGCAGCTCGGACAGGGCGCCCTATGGCTACACCTTC
CASSSDRAPYGYTF
>NA|TRBJ1-3|NA|TRBV9
TGTGCCAGCAGCGTATTCGACAGCCCCAGCTCTGGAAACACCATATATTTT
CASSVFDSPSSGNTIYF
>many|TRBJ2-3|NA|TRBV3-1
TGTGCCAGCAGCCAAGACCCTGACACAGATACGCAGTATTTT
CASSQDPDTDTQYF